These 22 T cell receptor beta chains originate from one sample sequenced in a study of T-cell memory formation after mild COVID-19. TCRdb analysed the 5' RACE reads with MiXCR anew, one entry per CDR3 protein. The sample has 450,000 to 700,000 distinct CDR3 sequences; 18% are singletons. The specimen sequenced was PBMCs or a T cell subset sorted from them (not recorded which). Receptors originate from an adult woman who had mild COVID-19 (a few samples of this study predate the infection). Cell type and time point are not known.

This clonotype was seen more than once but under ten times. Possible read error: a much larger clone is one base away. The J gene is TRBJ2-2, the V gene TRBV5-1, with TRBD1 identical over 11 bases. CDR3 length: 15 amino acids. In germline, CDR1 is SGHRS, CDR2 YFSETQ. Trimming took 3 bases from V and 2 from J; bases not matched to a gene: 0. The chain's CDR3 is CASSWTGGNTGELFF. The CDR3 DNA follows: TGCGCCAGCAGCTGGACAGGGGGCAACACCGGGGAGCTGTTTTTT.

This chain connects TRBV30 to TRBJ2-1; the match to TRBD1 covers 9 bases. CDR1 GTSNPN and CDR2 SVGIG come from the germline V gene (reference sequence). This CDR3 is 14 amino acids long. The junction had 5 bases not matched to a gene; V was cut back by 3 bases and J by 5 bases. Here the CDR3 reads CAWSTGTGHNEQFF. The CDR3 region has the DNA TGTGCCTGGAGCACCGGGACAGGGCACAATGAGCAGTTCTTC. The variable domain in full, completed from reference TRBV30 and TRBJ2-1, reads SQTIHQWPATLVQPVGSPLSLECTVEGTSNPNLYWYRQAAGRGLQLLFYSVGIGQISSEVPQNLSASRPQDRQFILSSKKLLLSDSGFYLCAWSTGTGHNEQFFGPGTRLTVL.

The table lists this clonotype with a few counts. The genes are TRBV10-3 and TRBJ1-4; D possibly corresponds to TRBD1 (6 bases). Deletions cut 2 bases from V and 8 bases from J, with 15 bases between. There are 15 residues in the CDR3. Germline CDR1 ENHRY, CDR2 SYGVKD. The CDR3 reads CAISEGGRGTEKLFF. In DNA, the CDR3 is TGTGCCATCAGTGAGGGGGGCCGGGGGACGGAAAAACTGTTTTTT.

Only a few counts were recorded for this clonotype. V usage is TRBV7-9 and J usage is TRBJ2-1; D unresolved. V was pared by 0 bases and J by 6 bases, with 9 bases between. CDR3 size: 14 residues. Germline assignment: CDR1 SEHNR and CDR2 FQNEAQ (reference sequence). Here the CDR3 DNA reads TGTGCCAGCAGCTTAGCATCGGTACCCAATGAGCAGTTCTTC. This encodes CASSLASVPNEQFF.

This chain links TRBV19 with TRBJ1-1; D unresolved. Germline values: CDR1 LNHDA, CDR2 SQIVND (reference sequence). This CDR3 is built from 14 residues. V dropped 1 base and J dropped 1 base, with 7 bases sitting between them. The DNA of the CDR3 is TGTGCCAGTAGTATAGGTTTGGGGAACACTGAAGCTTTCTTT. This encodes CASSIGLGNTEAFF.

This clonotype was observed a handful of times. The chain joins TRBV6-5 to TRBJ2-1; D is uncertain. CDR3 size: 15 residues. V gave up 3 bases and J gave up 4 bases, with 13 bases separating them. Germline CDR1 MNHEY, CDR2 SVGAGI. CDR3 in amino acids: CASSYRSHQYNEQFF. The CDR3 DNA follows: TGTGCCAGCAGTTATCGGTCTCACCAATACAATGAGCAGTTCTTC.

This clonotype was counted a few times. CDR3 nucleotide sequence: TGCGCCAGCAGCTTACGGACAGGCCTAGCCAAAAACATTCAGTACTTC. This gives the protein CASSLRTGLAKNIQYF. This sequence joins TRBV5-1 and TRBJ2-4; 7 nucleotides agree with TRBD1. This CDR3 is 16 amino acids long. Germline values: CDR1 SGHRS, CDR2 YFSETQ. J was trimmed by 0 bases and V by 2 bases; bases with no gene match: 5. The complete variable domain, with remaining parts taken from reference TRBV5-1 and TRBJ2-4, reads KAGVTQTPRYLIKTRGQQVTLSCSPISGHRSVSWYQQTPGQGLQFLFEYFSETQRNKGNFPGRFSGRQFSNSRSEMNVSTLELGDSALYLCASSLRTGLAKNIQYFGAGTRLSVL.

In this sample, this clonotype turned up a few times. This chain connects TRBV5-5 to TRBJ1-2, with unresolved D. V lost 5 bases, J lost 5 bases, and 10 bases lay in between. This CDR3 region has 12 residues. Germline CDR1 SGHKS, CDR2 YYEKEE (reference sequence). Written as DNA, the CDR3 is TGTGCCAGCAGTTTCCGACAATATGGCTACACCTTC. Translated: CASSFRQYGYTF.

There are a few counts of this clonotype. This chain joins TRBV30 and TRBJ2-1; a weak D match, TRBD2 (5 bases). V lost 0 bases and J lost 10, with 19 bases in between. This CDR3 has 15 amino acids. Germline lookup yields CDR1 GTSNPN and CDR2 SVGIG (reference sequence). The CDR3 loop is CAWSVRSRGLWEQFF. CDR3 nucleotide sequence: TGTGCCTGGAGTGTACGTAGTCGGGGTCTATGGGAGCAGTTCTTC.

This clonotype was detected a few times. The chain uses TRBV12-3 or TRBV12-4 and TRBJ2-2; 9 bases map to TRBD2. V was clipped by 4 bases and J by 4 bases; unmatched bases: 7. The CDR3 extends over 16 amino acids. CDR3 DNA sequence: TGTGCCAGCAGTTCCCCTAGCGGGGAGTCCACCGGGGAGCTGTTTTTT. It is translated as CASSSPSGESTGELFF.

This clonotype appeared many times. The chain uses TRBV7-3 and TRBJ1-1; possible D gene TRBD1, 6 bases. V was clipped by 0 bases and J by 10 bases, with 12 bases between them. Germline CDR1 is SGHTA and CDR2 is FQGTGA. This CDR3 spans 13 amino acids. CDR3 DNA sequence: TGTGCCAGCAGCTTAACCCGGGACATCCCAGCTTTCTTT. Translation gives CASSLTRDIPAFF.

In this sample, this clonotype turned up a few times. This chain joins TRBV6-1 and TRBJ1-1, with 9 bases fitting TRBD1. After removal of 8 bases from V and 1 base from J, the junction contained 5 bases not matched to a gene. Germline-derived CDR1 and CDR2 are MNHNS and SASEGT. CDR3 length equals 14 residues. The CDR3 protein is CASRTGGTNTEAFF. As DNA, the CDR3 is TGTGCCAGCCGAACAGGGGGCACGAACACTGAAGCTTTCTTT.

The chain is built from TRBV28 and TRBJ2-3, with unresolved D. The CDR3 is 12 residues long. V dropped 9 bases and J dropped 6 bases, with 13 bases sitting between them. From germline, CDR1 is MDHEN and CDR2 SYDVKM. The CDR3 protein is CASGTGWDTQYF. CDR3 sequence (DNA): TGTGCCAGTGGAACCGGGTGGGATACGCAGTATTTT.

CDR3 coding DNA: TGTGCCACCAGCCGAGGACTAGCGGGAGGGTACAATGAGCAGTTCTTC. Translation: CATSRGLAGGYNEQFF. This chain links TRBV24-1 with TRBJ2-1; 15 bases match TRBD2. The CDR3 extends over 16 amino acids. The J segment lost 4 bases and the V segment lost 7 bases, leaving 4 bases of the junction unmatched. Per the germline V gene, CDR1 is KGHDR and CDR2 is SFDVKD.

This clonotype was observed a few times. The chain is built from TRBV19 and TRBJ2-7; 7 bases fit TRBD2. Looked up from germline, CDR1 is LNHDA and CDR2 is SQIVND (reference sequence). The J segment lost 7 bases and the V segment lost 5 bases, leaving 11 bases of the junction unmatched. This CDR3 has 14 amino acids. DNA for the CDR3: TGTGCCAGTAGTGTGGGGAGGGCCTACGGGGAGCAGTACTTC. It specifies CASSVGRAYGEQYF.

This clonotype was observed a handful of times. The rearrangement links TRBV11-2 to TRBJ2-7; 9 bases match TRBD1. This CDR3 has 16 amino acids. Trimming cost V 5 bases and J 6 bases; bases outside gene matches: 14. Per the germline V gene, CDR1 is SGHAT and CDR2 is FQNNGV. The CDR3 loop reads CASSPNPGQGVSEQYF. The CDR3 DNA sequence: TGTGCCAGCAGCCCTAACCCGGGACAGGGAGTTAGCGAGCAGTACTTC.

V usage is TRBV11-2 and J usage is TRBJ2-3, with D maybe TRBD2 (6 bases). The CDR3 spans 13 residues. Trimming took 4 bases from V and 4 from J, leaving 9 bases between them. The germline V gene encodes CDR1 SGHAT and CDR2 FQNNGV. The CDR3 sequence: CASSSGVSDTQYF. The CDR3 bases are TGTGCCAGCAGCTCGGGAGTTTCAGATACGCAGTATTTT.

This clonotype was counted a few times. The J gene is TRBJ2-3, the V gene TRBV7-9, with D perhaps TRBD2 (6 bases). Trimming took 4 bases from V and 2 from J, leaving 13 bases between them. Germline CDR1 and CDR2: SEHNR and FQNEAQ (reference sequence). This CDR3 spans 15 amino acids. The CDR3 loop is CASSWGGTYTDTQYF. As DNA, the CDR3 is TGTGCCAGCAGCTGGGGCGGGACTTACACAGATACGCAGTATTTT. The variable domain in full, completed from reference TRBV7-9 and TRBJ2-3, reads DTGVSQNPRHKITKRGQNVTFRCDPISEHNRLYWYRQTLGQGPEFLTYFQNEAQLEKSRLLSDRFSAERPKGSFSTLEIQRTEQGDSAMYLCASSWGGTYTDTQYFGPGTRLTVL.

This clonotype turned up a few times. V gene TRBV6-5 combines with J gene TRBJ1-3; 8 bases are a match to TRBD1. The V gene end was trimmed by 0 bases and the J gene end by 5 bases; junction bases not matched to a gene: 6. This CDR3 is built from 16 residues. Germline lookup yields CDR1 MNHEY and CDR2 SVGAGI. CDR3 coding DNA: TGTGCCAGCAGTTACTCAGACAGGGGACCAAGAAACACCATATATTTT. Translation: CASSYSDRGPRNTIYF.

The chain employs TRBV12-3 or TRBV12-4 and TRBJ1-5, with D possibly matching TRBD1 (6 bases). The CDR3 covers 18 residues. Trimming left V 6 bases short and J 2 bases short, with 23 bases between. The CDR3: CASRGGRGGLSGNQPQHF. The CDR3 bases are TGTGCCAGCAGGGGGGGACGAGGGGGTCTTAGTGGCAATCAGCCCCAGCATTTT.

This chain uses TRBV20-1 with TRBJ2-7; maybe TRBD1 (5 bases). The germline CDR1 and CDR2 sequences are DFQATT and SNEGSKA (reference sequence). The CDR3 totals 15 residues. V was clipped by 1 base and J by 4 bases, with 17 bases between them. The CDR3 DNA reads TGCAGTGCTAGAGCCGTCGGTCAGGGTGTGTACGAGCAGTACTTC. This translates into CSARAVGQGVYEQYF.

The table lists this clonotype with a few counts. The rearrangement uses TRBV7-9 and TRBJ2-4; D remains unclear. Germline V gene sequence: CDR1 SEHNR, CDR2 FQNEAQ (reference sequence). The length of the CDR3 is 16 residues. Trimming cost V 2 bases and J 0 bases, with 11 bases left between them. The CDR3 DNA reads TGTGCCAGCAGCTTAATTGTCAGCAAAGCCAAAAACATTCAGTACTTC. It specifies CASSLIVSKAKNIQYF.